This TCR beta chain was obtained from a study of T cell repertoires in cytomegalovirus infection. The wider study: Signatures in public TCR beta sequences pointed to both CMV infection and matching HLA type.

General study findings and limits: Carriage of CMV together with the relevant HLA was identifiable through cumulative public TCR beta family frequency. CMV-specific TCR beta clonotypes restricted by HLA-C dominated the ex vivo response.

TCRdb re-called the reads with MiXCR, one entry per CDR3 protein. The repertoire holds some 680,000 distinct CDR3 sequences, with about a third as singletons. In its sample, this clonotype was seen many times. What it binds is not known. V was trimmed by 2 bases and J by 3 bases, leaving 7 bases between them. The CDR3 consists of 13 residues. CDR1 is SGHVS and CDR2 is FNYEAQ in the germline V gene. Sample: PBMCs. The clonotype comes from a human donor in good health (CMV status not recorded). Some clones in this sample may be carry-over from other donors' samples. The chain has TRBV7-6 and TRBJ2-5; D unclear. The CDR3 reads CASSLLDEETQYF. CDR3 nucleotide sequence: TGTGCCAGCAGCTTACTAGACGAAGAGACCCAGTACTTC.